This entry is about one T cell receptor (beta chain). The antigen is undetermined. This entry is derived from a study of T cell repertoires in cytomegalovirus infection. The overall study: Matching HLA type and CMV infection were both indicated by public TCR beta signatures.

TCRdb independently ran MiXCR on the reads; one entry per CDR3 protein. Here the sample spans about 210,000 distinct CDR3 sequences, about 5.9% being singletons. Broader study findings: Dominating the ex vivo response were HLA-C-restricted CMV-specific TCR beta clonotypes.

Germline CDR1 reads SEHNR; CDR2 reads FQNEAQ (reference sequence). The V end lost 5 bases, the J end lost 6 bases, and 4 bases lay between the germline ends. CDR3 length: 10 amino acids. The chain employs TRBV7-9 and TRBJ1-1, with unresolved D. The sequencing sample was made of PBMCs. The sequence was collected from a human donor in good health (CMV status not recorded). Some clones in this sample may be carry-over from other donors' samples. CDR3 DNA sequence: TGTGCCAGCAGCGAACCTGAAGCTTTCTTT. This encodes CASSEPEAFF. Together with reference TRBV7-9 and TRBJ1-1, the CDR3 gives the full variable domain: DTGVSQNPRHKITKRGQNVTFRCDPISEHNRLYWYRQTLGQGPEFLTYFQNEAQLEKSRLLSDRFSAERPKGSFSTLEIQRTEQGDSAMYLCASSEPEAFFGQGTRLTVV.